This TCR beta chain derives from a study of T-cell reconstitution after alpha-beta-depleted transplantation in children. This clonotype was counted ten times or more. Antigen unknown. A TCRbeta library incorporating unique molecular identifiers was prepared. One entry per CDR3 protein results from TCRdb running MiXCR on the PCR reads. This repertoire shows tens of thousands of distinct CDR3 sequences, roughly 5.2% found once; its top ten account for under 20%. CDR3 length: 16 residues. Per the germline V gene, CDR1 is LGHNA and CDR2 is YSLEER. Trimming removed 0 bases from V and 2 bases from J; junction bases left unmatched: 4. Study observations and caveats: Most T-cell counts and diversity one year after the transplant came from T cells that were newly produced. Some patients' high day-60 TCRbeta diversity was attributed to recipient cells surviving conditioning.

The specimen comprised PBMCs, mostly from graft donor cells, sampled 180 days after TCRalphabeta/CD19-depleted stem cell transplant. The clonotype comes from a boy younger than two who had a stem cell transplant for acute myeloid leukemia, so the T cells may come from the graft donor. The chain joins TRBV4-3 to TRBJ2-3; 8 nucleotides align to TRBD2. The CDR3 bases are TGCGCCAGCAGCCAAGAATGGCGGGGGGACACAGATACGCAGTATTTT. Translated, it gives CASSQEWRGDTDTQYF.